This entry lists 31 T cell receptor beta chains sequenced from one sample in a study of blood T cells in healthy people across ages. For the second PCR, which ran for 7 to 11 cycles, a sample-barcoded 5' primer and a J-beta primer mix were used. TCRdb itself ran the 5' RACE reads through MiXCR, one entry per CDR3 protein. The sample consists of around 800,000 distinct CDR3 sequences, 40% to 65% of them appearing once. The sample comprised blood. These receptors all come from an elderly man in good health.

CDR3 in DNA: TGCGCCAGTGGAGACCGGCCGAGCTCCTACAATGAGCAGTTCTTC. Its translation is CASGDRPSSYNEQFF. V is TRBV5-1 and J is TRBJ2-1; D gene unclear. The V and J ends lost 8 bases and 0 bases respectively, with 15 bases between them. The CDR3 runs 15 residues. Germline CDR1 is SGHRS and CDR2 is YFSETQ.

The chain is built from TRBV10-3 and TRBJ2-2; 7 bases align to TRBD1. The CDR3 is 13 amino acids. V gave up 9 bases and J gave up 0 bases; unmatched junction bases: 1. The germline V gene has CDR1 ENHRY and CDR2 SYGVKD. CDR3 DNA sequence: TGTGCCATTCAGGGGGCGAACACCGGGGAGCTGTTTTTT. It codes for CAIQGANTGELFF.

The V gene is TRBV13, the J gene TRBJ2-3; D may match TRBD1 or TRBD2 (6 bases each). Deletions cut 5 bases from V and 7 bases from J, with 16 bases between. This CDR3 comprises 14 residues. Germline CDR1 is PRHDT and CDR2 is FYEKMQ (reference sequence). The CDR3 sequence: CASSRPGGGNTQYF. The CDR3 DNA is TGTGCCAGCAGCCGGCCCGGGGGCGGAAATACGCAGTATTTT.

The gene calls are TRBV27 and TRBJ1-1, with a possible D match to TRBD1 (5 bases). The CDR3 loop spans 15 amino acids. Germline V gene sequence: CDR1 MNHEY, CDR2 SMNVEV (reference sequence). V was trimmed by 4 bases and J by 1 base, leaving 13 bases between them. CDR3 residues: CASSSRQSQNTEAFF. The CDR3 nucleotides are TGTGCCAGCAGTTCCCGACAGAGTCAGAACACTGAAGCTTTCTTT.

The rearrangement links TRBV2 to TRBJ1-2, with 7 bases identical to TRBD1. This CDR3 spans 15 amino acids. Germline lookup yields CDR1 SNHLY and CDR2 FYNNEI. With 3 bases clipped from V and 0 bases from J, the junction kept 4 bases outside the gene matches. CDR3 DNA: TGTGCCAGCAGTGACTCAGGGGGTCCTAACTATGGCTACACCTTC. Translated: CASSDSGGPNYGYTF.

Turning to this clonotype: The junction differs from germline at one of its ends, possibly a read error. The genes are TRBV4-1 and TRBJ1-6; 7 nucleotides agree with TRBD1. The CDR3 totals 16 residues. The germline CDR1 and CDR2 sequences are MGHRA and YSYEKL. In DNA form, the CDR3 reads TGCGCCGGCAGCCAAGATCAGTGGCAGGGGGGGGCACCCCTCCACTTT. It specifies CAGSQDQWQGGAPLHF.

In this sample, this clonotype turned up a few times. This chain uses TRBV7-2 with TRBJ2-7, with TRBD2 identical over 7 bases. CDR1 SGHTA and CDR2 FQGNSA come from the germline V gene. The CDR3 is 15 residues long. The trim removed 1 base at V and 7 bases at J, leaving 10 bases unmatched. CDR3 sequence: CASSLGAGTINEQYF. The CDR3 DNA sequence: TGTGCCAGCAGCTTAGGGGCCGGGACTATCAATGAGCAGTACTTC.

The chain uses TRBV20-1 and TRBJ1-1; tentatively, D is TRBD1 (6 bases). Trimming stripped 1 base from V and 3 bases from J, with 18 bases between. This CDR3 is built from 16 residues. CDR1 DFQATT and CDR2 SNEGSKA come from the germline V gene (reference sequence). Here the CDR3 DNA reads TGCAGTGCTAGAGCATATCGGGGGCCCTTGGACACTGAAGCTTTCTTT. The encoded protein is CSARAYRGPLDTEAFF.

The CDR3 reads CSASPSSGKETQYF. For the CDR3, the DNA is TGCAGTGCTAGCCCGTCTAGCGGGAAAGAGACCCAGTACTTC. J is TRBJ2-5 and V is TRBV20-1, with 9 bases lining up with TRBD2. This CDR3 is 14 amino acids long. Germline values: CDR1 DFQATT, CDR2 SNEGSKA (reference sequence). The V and J ends lost 3 bases and 3 bases, in that order; junction bases with no gene match: 5.

As concerns this clonotype: One end of the junction varies from germline; a read error may be responsible. The rearrangement uses TRBV7-9 and TRBJ2-5; a weak D match, TRBD2 (6 bases). This CDR3 is 13 amino acids long. From germline, CDR1 is SEHNR and CDR2 FQNEAQ (reference sequence). CDR3 sequence: CTSTLGGDGTQYF. The CDR3 DNA is TGTACCAGCACCCTGGGGGGAGATGGGACCCAGTACTTC.

The rearrangement links TRBV4-2 to TRBJ1-1, with D uncertain. The CDR3 is 15 amino acids. Deletions cut 0 bases from V and 0 bases from J, with 8 bases between. Germline V gene lookup returns CDR1 LGHNA and CDR2 YNFKEQ. The CDR3 loop is CASSQDVFMNTEAFF. The CDR3 DNA is TGTGCCAGCAGCCAAGACGTCTTTATGAACACTGAAGCTTTCTTT.

This chain joins TRBV20-1 and TRBJ1-5, with 9 nucleotides matching TRBD1. CDR3 size: 18 residues. The germline V gene encodes CDR1 DFQATT and CDR2 SNEGSKA (reference sequence). V shed 4 bases and J 6 bases; nucleotides not matched to a gene: 19. The CDR3 nucleotides are TGCAGTGCTATTTCCGGGACAGGGAACTTGGATGGTAGTCAGCCCCAGCATTTT. Amino acid sequence: CSAISGTGNLDGSQPQHF.

This chain joins TRBV20-1 and TRBJ2-1; D is undetermined. V was pared by 5 bases and J by 10 bases, with 9 bases between. CDR3 length equals 10 residues. Germline CDR1 and CDR2: DFQATT and SNEGSKA (reference sequence). The CDR3 nucleotides are TGCAGTGCTCTCCGTGGGGAGCAGTTCTTC. Protein sequence: CSALRGEQFF.

For this clonotype: An end of the junction differs from the germline gene, which may be a read error. The chain links TRBV20-1 to TRBJ2-1, with 9 bases fitting TRBD1. Germline V gives CDR1 DFQATT, CDR2 SNEGSKA (reference sequence). This CDR3 spans 15 amino acids. The CDR3 DNA reads TGCAGTGCTAGTGCCCGGGACAGGGTGTACAATAAGCAGTTCTTC. Translating gives CSASARDRVYNKQFF.

This clonotype was counted once. The chain is built from TRBV9 and TRBJ2-1, with TRBD2 as a possible D gene (6 bases). Near its end, the DNA agrees better with TRBJ2-7, so the J call may be wrong. Germline loops: CDR1 SGDLS, CDR2 YYNGEE. The CDR3 consists of 14 residues. The CDR3 region is CASSTGTSYNEQYF. The CDR3 DNA reads as TGTGCCAGCAGCACTGGGACTTCCTACAATGAGCAGTACTTC.

This clonotype appeared once. A junction end diverges from the germline sequence, so it may reflect a read error. The rearrangement joins TRBV15 to TRBJ2-6; D tentatively reads TRBD1 or TRBD2 (6 bases each). Germline lookup yields CDR1 LNHNV and CDR2 YYDKDF (reference sequence). This CDR3 spans 16 amino acids. The CDR3 DNA reads as TGTGCCGCCAGCTTTCTAGGGGGGACCGGGGCCAACGTCCTGACTTTC. It encodes CAASFLGGTGANVLTF.

The V gene is TRBV6-2 or TRBV6-3, the J gene TRBJ2-5; D ambiguous. Between the trimmed V and J ends, which lost 5 bases and 4 bases, there was a span of 17 bases. This CDR3 spans 15 amino acids. Germline V gene sequence: CDR1 MNHEY, CDR2 SVGEGT. The CDR3 DNA is TGTGCCAGCAGTACCCTCCGGACGTTACGAGAGACCCAGTACTTC. It yields the protein CASSTLRTLRETQYF.

The chain has TRBV20-1 and TRBJ2-3; tentative D call: TRBD2 (6 bases). The CDR3 consists of 14 residues. Germline CDR1 reads DFQATT; CDR2 reads SNEGSKA (reference sequence). V was trimmed by 5 bases and J by 2 bases, leaving 14 bases between them. The CDR3 reads CSASTRSHTDTQYF. The CDR3 nucleotides are TGCAGTGCTTCGACTAGAAGTCACACAGATACGCAGTATTTT.

The rearrangement uses TRBV3-1 and TRBJ2-1; 11 bases line up with TRBD2. The CDR3 length is 16 residues. In germline, CDR1 is LGHDT, CDR2 YNNKEL (reference sequence). J was trimmed by 7 bases and V by 1 base; bases with no gene match: 6. This CDR3 is CASSQGGLAEGNEQFF. The CDR3 region has the DNA TGTGCCAGCAGCCAAGGGGGACTAGCGGAGGGGAATGAGCAGTTCTTC.

The rearrangement joins TRBV10-2 to TRBJ2-3; TRBD1 or TRBD2 may be the D gene (6 bases each). The CDR3 covers 13 residues. The germline V gene has CDR1 WSHSY and CDR2 SAAADI. The germline V and J ends were trimmed by 6 bases and 14 bases, with 21 bases remaining between them. The CDR3 reads CASREGPRGYAYF. Written as DNA, the CDR3 is TGCGCCAGCAGGGAGGGTCCCAGGGGATACGCGTATTTT.

The rearrangement uses TRBV20-1 and TRBJ2-1; TRBD1 matches 8 bases. V lost 4 bases, J lost 7 bases, and 6 bases stayed unmatched. Germline V CDR1 and CDR2: DFQATT, SNEGSKA (reference sequence). This CDR3 comprises 13 residues. CDR3 protein: CSATRQGRNEQFF. In nucleotides, the CDR3 is TGCAGTGCTACAAGACAGGGGAGGAATGAGCAGTTCTTC.

This chain connects TRBV2 to TRBJ2-1, with 7 bases fitting TRBD2. J lost 5 bases, V lost 6 bases, and 10 bases had no gene match. The CDR3 runs to 15 residues. CDR1 is SNHLY and CDR2 is FYNNEI in the germline V gene. CDR3 nucleotides: TGTGCCAGCAGCGCGGACGCCCGGGGGGACAATGAGCAGTTCTTC. The encoded protein is CASSADARGDNEQFF.

This clonotype has a handful of counts. The chain has TRBV7-3 and TRBJ2-1, with 9 bases aligning to TRBD1. In germline, CDR1 is SGHTA, CDR2 FQGTGA. The CDR3 loop spans 16 amino acids. The V segment lost 0 bases and the J segment 8 bases; nucleotides outside the gene matches: 8. As DNA, the CDR3 is TGTGCCAGCAGCTTAACGGGACAGGGTCAACGTGATGAGCAGTTCTTC. Translating it yields CASSLTGQGQRDEQFF.

Worth noting for this clonotype: The germline gene is not matched at one end of the junction; a read error may be the cause. The V gene is TRBV20-1, the J gene TRBJ1-5; D gene ambiguous. This CDR3 has 15 amino acids. Germline values: CDR1 DFQATT, CDR2 SNEGSKA (reference sequence). The CDR3: CSARGGAGGNQPQHF. The CDR3 coding sequence is TGTAGCGCTAGAGGTGGAGCAGGTGGCAATCAGCCCCAGCATTTT.

V and J are TRBV4-1 and TRBJ2-5, with D maybe TRBD1 (5 bases). Per the germline V gene, CDR1 is MGHRA and CDR2 is YSYEKL. V gave up 0 bases and J gave up 5 bases, with 10 bases separating them. The CDR3 runs to 14 residues. The CDR3 nucleotides read TGCGCCAGCAGCCAAGACAGGGTCGGGGAGACCCAGTACTTC. Translating it yields CASSQDRVGETQYF.

The rearrangement joins TRBV5-1 to TRBJ2-7; 12 bases map to TRBD1. Germline V gives CDR1 SGHRS, CDR2 YFSETQ. V shed 0 bases, J shed 7 bases, and the junction held 5 bases outside the gene matches. CDR3 length: 15 amino acids. For the CDR3, the DNA is TGCGCCAGCAGCTTGGCGGGACAGGGGGCCCCTGAGCAGTACTTC. Amino acids: CASSLAGQGAPEQYF.

This rearrangement joins TRBV18 to TRBJ2-7; D is uncertain. The CDR3 loop spans 13 amino acids. Trimming removed 2 bases from V and 5 bases from J, with 10 bases in between. Germline CDR1 is KGHSH and CDR2 is LQKENI. CDR3 DNA: TGTGCCAGCTCACCAGGGCACCCCAACGAGCAGTACTTC. This encodes CASSPGHPNEQYF. The full variable domain, completed using reference TRBV18 and TRBJ2-7, is NAGVMQNPRHLVRRRGQEARLRCSPMKGHSHVYWYRQLPEEGLKFMVYLQKENIIDESGMPKERFSAEFPKEGPSILRIQQVVRGDSAAYFCASSPGHPNEQYFGPGTRLTVT.

The sample holds a few counts of this clonotype. The chain combines TRBV4-2 with TRBJ1-2, with D perhaps matching TRBD1 (6 bases). CDR1 and CDR2 from the germline V gene are LGHNA and YNFKEQ. V gave up 3 bases and J gave up 7 bases, with 15 bases separating them. The CDR3 spans 14 residues. The CDR3 sequence is CASSQVLGASGYTF. Written as DNA, the CDR3 is TGTGCCAGCAGCCAGGTTCTGGGGGCAAGTGGCTACACCTTC.

This clonotype was recorded a few times. The chain carries TRBV6-6 and TRBJ2-4; D is uncertain. The V gene's germline CDR1 is MNHNY and CDR2 SVGAGI (reference sequence). V lost 0 bases and J lost 6, with 6 bases in between. CDR3 length: 13 residues. For the CDR3, the DNA is TGTGCCAGCAGTTACTCGACTGGAAACATTCAGTACTTC. It encodes CASSYSTGNIQYF.

This chain uses TRBV29-1 with TRBJ2-1, with unresolved D. Germline V gene lookup returns CDR1 SQVTM and CDR2 ANQGSEA. The CDR3 sequence is 11 residues long. The V gene lost 1 base and the J gene lost 13 bases, with 11 bases spanning the gap. The CDR3 DNA is TGCAGCGTTGAAGTCGCCAAAATCCAGTTCTTC. This gives the protein CSVEVAKIQFF.

This chain links TRBV7-2 with TRBJ2-2; D not resolved. With 5 bases removed from V and 6 bases from J, the gap between germline ends came to 10 bases. Germline CDR1 and CDR2: SGHTA and FQGNSA. The CDR3 loop spans 13 amino acids. The chain's CDR3 is CASSASRAGELFF. The CDR3 region has the DNA TGTGCCAGCAGCGCTAGTCGGGCCGGGGAGCTGTTTTTT.